The 15 T cell receptor beta chains below come from one sample, sequenced in a study of blood T cell repertoires in COVID-19 (dated by TCRdb to about 2020). Library creation used the immunoSEQ multiplex PCR assay. TCRdb's version of the immuneACCESS table is confined to in-frame rearrangements and falls short of the full clone set. An unresolved V gene accounts for under half of the shortfall where checked; the remainder is of unknown origin. A total of roughly 46,000 clones appear in this sample, more than 80% of them only once. The biggest ten clones account for approximately 8.3% of the sample. Sequences were obtained from peripheral blood. These receptors originate from a man aged 60 to 75 with acute or convalescent COVID-19.

This sequence joins TRBV6-5 and TRBJ1-1; 7 bases are shared with TRBD1. Germline trimming cut 5 bases from V and 1 base from J; bases unmatched to any gene: 4. CDR1 MNHEY and CDR2 SVGAGI come from the germline V gene. This CDR3 comprises 14 residues. This CDR3 is CASSPGGANTEAFF. DNA of the CDR3: TGTGCCAGCAGTCCAGGGGGAGCGAACACTGAAGCTTTCTTT.

CDR3: CASSSNRGLEAFF. CDR3 in DNA: TGCGCCAGCAGCTCTAACAGGGGATTAGAAGCTTTCTTT. The chain recombines TRBV5-1 with TRBJ1-1; TRBD1 aligns across 7 bases. The trim removed 3 bases at V and 8 bases at J, leaving 7 bases unmatched. The V gene's germline CDR1 is SGHRS and CDR2 YFSETQ. CDR3 length equals 13 residues.

This clone was detected once. The chain combines TRBV29-1 with TRBJ1-2; 10 positions match TRBD1. J was trimmed by 8 bases and V by 7 bases; bases with no gene match: 10. There are 13 residues in the CDR3. CDR1 is SQVTM, CDR2 ANQGSEA, per germline. The CDR3 is CSDSGTGASGYTF. DNA of the CDR3: TGCAGCGACTCCGGGACAGGGGCGTCGGGCTACACCTTC.

This chain uses TRBV6-2 or TRBV6-3 with TRBJ2-4; D gene unclear. Looked up from germline, CDR1 is MNHEY and CDR2 is SVGEGT. This CDR3 is built from 15 residues. Trimming took 3 bases from V and 12 from J, leaving 21 bases between them. DNA for the CDR3: TGTGCCAGCAGTTATTCTCGTGGGCAGAAGACAACTCAGTACTTC. Its protein product is CASSYSRGQKTTQYF.

The rearrangement links TRBV5-6 to TRBJ1-2; 11 nucleotides line up with TRBD1. J lost 3 bases, V lost 3 bases, and 4 bases had no gene match. CDR1 and CDR2 from the germline V gene are SGHDT and YYEEEE. There are 15 residues in the CDR3. DNA for the CDR3: TGTGCCAGCAGCTCGGTGGGACAGGGGGACTATGGCTACACCTTC. The encoded protein is CASSSVGQGDYGYTF.

The V gene is TRBV6-4, the J gene TRBJ1-2; D is uncertain. Germline V gene sequence: CDR1 MRHNA, CDR2 SNTAGT. V was clipped by 3 bases and J by 5 bases, with 10 bases between them. The CDR3 length is 13 residues. The CDR3 nucleotides read TGTGCCAGCAGTGAATCCCCCTCTTATGGCTACACCTTC. It is translated as CASSESPSYGYTF.

CDR3 region: CASSLWRGGHNEQFF. The CDR3 DNA reads TGCGCCAGCAGCTTGTGGCGCGGGGGGCACAATGAGCAGTTCTTC. The chain couples TRBV5-1 to TRBJ2-1, with 8 bases fitting TRBD2. The J segment lost 5 bases and the V segment lost 1 base, leaving 5 bases of the junction unmatched. The germline gives CDR1 SGHRS, CDR2 YFSETQ. The CDR3 loop spans 15 amino acids.

The J gene is TRBJ2-2, the V gene TRBV3-1 (or the pseudogene TRBV3-2), with D unresolved. CDR1 LGHDT and CDR2 YNNKEL come from the germline V gene (reference sequence). This CDR3 contains 13 residues. The V end lost 2 bases, the J end lost 5 bases, and 6 bases lay between the germline ends. The CDR3 sequence is CASSQSRTGELFF. The CDR3 DNA sequence: TGTGCCAGCAGCCAAAGTAGAACCGGGGAGCTGTTTTTT.

V and J are TRBV5-8 and TRBJ1-4; D possibly corresponds to TRBD1 (5 bases). The CDR3 contains 14 residues. Germline CDR1 is SGHTS and CDR2 is YDEGEE. Trimming stripped 1 base from V and 7 bases from J, with 11 bases between. CDR3: CASSLYQGGEKLFF. CDR3 DNA: TGTGCCAGCAGCTTGTACCAGGGAGGTGAAAAACTGTTTTTT.

The V and J genes are TRBV4-3 and TRBJ1-1; D is perhaps TRBD1 (5 bases). This CDR3 is 13 amino acids long. V was clipped by 0 bases and J by 5 bases, with 7 bases between them. Germline V lookup: CDR1 LGHNA, CDR2 YSLEER. The CDR3 nucleotides are TGCGCCAGCAGCCAAGACTCAGGGACTGAAGCTTTCTTT. Protein: CASSQDSGTEAFF.

As DNA, the CDR3 is TGTGCCAGCAGTTTTTTCCTCTCCGGCTACGAGCAGTACTTC. Amino acid sequence: CASSFFLSGYEQYF. This rearrangement joins TRBV6-2 or TRBV6-3 to TRBJ2-7; D is unclear. The CDR3 totals 14 residues. Trimming pared 4 bases from V and 3 bases from J, leaving 13 bases between. CDR1 and CDR2 (germline): MNHEY, SVGEGT.

The chain uses TRBV29-1 and TRBJ1-2, with D possibly TRBD1 on 6 matching bases. The length of the CDR3 is 14 residues. The ends were cut back, 8 bases at V and 1 base at J, with 17 bases in the middle. Germline CDR1 and CDR2: SQVTM and ANQGSEA. The CDR3, as DNA: TGCAGCACATTACAGGGAAACCTTAACTATGGCTACACCTTC. Residues: CSTLQGNLNYGYTF.

V and J are TRBV11-2 and TRBJ1-1, with unresolved D. CDR3 length: 15 residues. The germline V gene encodes CDR1 SGHAT and CDR2 FQNNGV. V lost 5 bases and J lost 0, with 13 bases in between. This CDR3 reads CASSPLSPVNTEAFF. CDR3 DNA: TGTGCCAGCAGCCCCTTGAGCCCTGTGAACACTGAAGCTTTCTTT.

The chain employs TRBV5-5 and TRBJ1-2; D is unresolved. The CDR3 extends over 13 amino acids. Trimming left V 0 bases short and J 3 bases short, with 6 bases between. Germline-derived CDR1 and CDR2 are SGHKS and YYEKEE (reference sequence). CDR3 coding DNA: TGTGCCAGCAGCTTGGTCAGTGACTATGGCTACACCTTC. Translated, it gives CASSLVSDYGYTF. The full variable domain, in which reference TRBV5-5 and TRBJ1-2 provide the parts outside the CDR3, is DAGVTQSPTHLIKTRGQQVTLRCSPISGHKSVSWYQQVLGQGPQFIFQYYEKEERGRGNFPDRFSARQFPNYSSELNVNALLLGDSALYLCASSLVSDYGYTFGSGTRLTVV.

The sample holds a few counts of this clone. V gene TRBV9 combines with J gene TRBJ1-5, with D uncertain. From germline, CDR1 is SGDLS and CDR2 YYNGEE. There are 13 residues in the CDR3. Trimming cost V 2 bases and J 0 bases, with 3 bases left between them. CDR3 sequence reads: CASSVNSNQPQHF. The CDR3 coding sequence is TGTGCCAGCAGCGTTAATAGCAATCAGCCCCAGCATTTT.